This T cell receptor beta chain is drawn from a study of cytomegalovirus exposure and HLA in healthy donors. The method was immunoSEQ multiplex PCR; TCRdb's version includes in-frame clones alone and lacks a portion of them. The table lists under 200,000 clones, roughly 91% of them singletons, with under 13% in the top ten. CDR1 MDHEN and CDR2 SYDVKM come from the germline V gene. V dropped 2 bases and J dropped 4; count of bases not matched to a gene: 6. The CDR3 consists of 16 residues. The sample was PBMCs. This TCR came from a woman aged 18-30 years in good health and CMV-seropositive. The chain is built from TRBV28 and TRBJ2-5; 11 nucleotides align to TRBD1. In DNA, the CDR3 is TGTGCCAGCAGTTTAGGAGGACAGGGGGCGGTAGAGACCCAGTACTTC. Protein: CASSLGGQGAVETQYF.